The rows below give T cell receptor beta chains drawn from one sample of a study of shared clonotypes between healthy human individuals. Profiled with immunoSEQ multiplex PCR; TCRdb holds only in-frame clones, not every one. This table has 2 million to 2.5 million clones, more than 90% appearing once. The sample comprised naive CD4+ T cells sorted from blood. These receptors all come from a man aged 18 to 29 in good health. Both conserved end residues are part of each CDR3. D genes are given only for firm matches. Only some rows state a clone size, as once, few, many or a class for expanded clones.

j_gene | abundance | d_gene | v_gene | CDR3aa | CDR3nt
TRBJ2-1 | - | TRBD2 | TRBV10-2 | CASTDGAGGYNEQFF | TGCGCCAGCACCGACGGAGCGGGAGGTTACAATGAGCAGTTCTTC
TRBJ1-3 | - | TRBD1 | TRBV18 | CASSPGTDGNTIYF | TGTGCCAGCTCTCCCGGGACAGACGGAAACACCATATATTTT
TRBJ2-7 | - | TRBD1 | TRBV5-4 | CASSPGGQGSPYEQYF | TGTGCCAGCAGCCCGGGCGGACAGGGTAGCCCCTACGAGCAGTACTTC
TRBJ1-5 | - | - | TRBV7-8 | CASSLGRRLGSNQPQHF | TGTGCCAGCAGCTTAGGGAGGCGGCTCGGGAGCAATCAGCCCCAGCATTTT
TRBJ1-5 | - | - | TRBV6-1 | CASTGQSPYQPQHF | TGTGCCAGCACAGGACAGAGTCCTTATCAGCCCCAGCATTTT
TRBJ1-3 | - | - | TRBV9 | CASSVLQEFSGNTIYF | TGTGCCAGCAGCGTACTACAGGAATTCTCTGGAAACACCATATATTTT
TRBJ2-3 | - | TRBD2 | TRBV9 | CASSVATSGRQADTQYF | TGTGCCAGCAGCGTAGCTACTAGCGGGAGACAAGCAGATACGCAGTATTTT
TRBJ1-1 | once | TRBD1 | TRBV27 | CASSRDRGTEAFF | TGTGCCAGCAGTCGGGACAGAGGCACTGAAGCTTTCTTT
TRBJ1-1 | - | - | TRBV28 | CASSREGGGNSEAFF | TGTGCCAGCAGTCGAGAGGGCGGGGGAAATAGTGAAGCTTTCTTT
TRBJ2-7 | once | - | TRBV6-5 | CASSYSGVSAYEQYF | TGTGCCAGCAGTTACTCAGGGGTCTCCGCCTACGAGCAGTACTTC
TRBJ1-2 | - | - | TRBV27 | CASSPLPPAIYGYTF | TGTGCCAGCAGTCCCCTCCCGCCAGCAATCTATGGCTACACCTTC
TRBJ2-5 | - | TRBD2 | TRBV5-1 | CASSSPGTRGETQYF | TGCGCCAGCAGCTCCCCCGGGACTAGGGGAGAGACCCAGTACTTC
TRBJ2-1 | - | TRBD2 | TRBV6-5 | CASSYGLAVALDEQFF | TGTGCCAGCAGTTATGGACTAGCGGTAGCTTTGGATGAGCAGTTCTTC
TRBJ2-4 | - | - | TRBV18 | CASSPPYSKNIQYF | TGTGCCAGCTCACCACCTTACAGTAAAAACATTCAGTACTTC
TRBJ2-5 | - | TRBD2 | TRBV7-2 | CASSPTSGRQTQYF | TGTGCCAGCAGCCCAACTAGCGGGAGACAGACCCAGTACTTC
TRBJ2-3 | once | - | TRBV5-1 | CASSPTTGTQYF | TGCGCCAGCAGCCCTACGACCGGTACGCAGTATTTT
TRBJ2-7 | - | - | TRBV7-6 | CASSSGPSYEQYF | TGTGCCAGCAGCTCGGGCCCTTCCTACGAGCAGTACTTC
TRBJ2-7 | - | TRBD2 | TRBV2 | CASSSGPGLAGRSYEQYF | TGTGCCAGCAGTTCGGGGCCCGGACTAGCGGGCCGCTCCTACGAGCAGTACTTC
TRBJ1-2 | - | - | TRBV7-9 | CASSFVDNYGYTF | TGTGCCAGCAGCTTTGTGGATAACTATGGCTACACCTTC
TRBJ1-3 | - | - | TRBV27 | CASSLPPSSGNTIYF | TGTGCCAGCAGTTTACCCCCGAGCTCTGGAAACACCATATATTTT
TRBJ2-1 | - | - | TRBV7-3 | CASSSDPHNEQFF | TGTGCCAGCAGCTCGGACCCGCACAATGAGCAGTTCTTC
TRBJ1-5 | - | - | TRBV7-6 | CASSLYGVRIGGNQPQHF | TGTGCCAGCAGCTTATATGGGGTGAGAATCGGAGGCAATCAGCCCCAGCATTTT
TRBJ2-7 | - | - | TRBV30 | CAWSTVSYEQYF | TGTGCCTGGAGTACCGTCTCCTACGAGCAGTACTTC
TRBJ1-2 | - | - | TRBV6-6 | CASSNWIDRLNGYTF | TGTGCCAGCAGTAACTGGATAGACAGGTTAAATGGCTACACCTTC
TRBJ2-2 | few | - | TRBV30 | CAWSVSGELFF | TGTGCCTGGAGTGTAAGCGGGGAGCTGTTTTTT
TRBJ1-5 | - | - | TRBV19 | CASISDGGPNQPQHF | TGTGCCAGTATCTCAGATGGGGGACCCAATCAGCCCCAGCATTTT
TRBJ2-2 | - | - | TRBV11-1 | CASSLSGRLGELFF | TGTGCCAGCAGCTTATCAGGAAGATTAGGGGAGCTGTTTTTT
TRBJ1-4 | - | TRBD1 | TRBV7-6 | CASSPTLQGFGEKLFF | TGTGCCAGCAGCCCAACTTTACAGGGGTTTGGGGAAAAACTGTTTTTT
TRBJ2-5 | - | TRBD2 | TRBV7-2 | CASSLFKSGIGETQYF | TGTGCCAGCAGCTTATTTAAGAGCGGGATAGGGGAGACCCAGTACTTC
TRBJ2-7 | - | TRBD2 | TRBV7-2 | CASTVLAGFEQYF | TGTGCCAGCACGGTTCTAGCGGGATTCGAGCAGTACTTC
TRBJ1-2 | - | TRBD1 | TRBV5-1 | CASSPGGANYGYTF | TGCGCCAGCAGCCCAGGGGGTGCCAACTATGGCTACACCTTC
TRBJ1-2 | - | - | TRBV5-1 | CASSLSGLLDGYTF | TGCGCCAGCAGCTTATCGGGACTGCTCGACGGCTACACCTTC
TRBJ1-2 | - | - | TRBV2 | CAGGVANYGYTF | TGTGCCGGGGGGGTTGCTAACTATGGCTACACCTTC
TRBJ1-5 | once | TRBD1 | TRBV18 | CASSRDRVGQPQHF | TGTGCCAGCTCACGGGACAGGGTAGGTCAGCCCCAGCATTTT
TRBJ1-5 | - | - | TRBV19 | CASSIGQAFSNQPQHF | TGTGCCAGTAGTATAGGGCAGGCCTTCAGCAATCAGCCCCAGCATTTT
TRBJ2-5 | - | - | TRBV29-1 | CSSGLFPETQYF | TGCAGCTCGGGTCTTTTCCCAGAGACCCAGTACTTC
TRBJ2-1 | - | - | TRBV11-3 | CASSLGQGAYNEQFF | TGTGCCAGCAGCTTAGGGCAGGGAGCCTACAATGAGCAGTTCTTC
TRBJ2-2 | - | - | TRBV2 | CASSEEGSGELFF | TGTGCCAGCAGTGAAGAAGGGTCCGGGGAGCTGTTTTTT
TRBJ1-4 | few | TRBD1 | TRBV6-5 | CASRDRVYEKLFF | TGTGCCAGCAGGGACAGGGTCTATGAAAAACTGTTTTTT
TRBJ2-1 | - | TRBD2 | TRBV5-1 | CASSELAGEQFF | TGCGCCAGCAGCGAACTAGCGGGTGAGCAGTTCTTC
TRBJ2-5 | - | TRBD1 | TRBV5-1 | CASSLAIGTGGETQYF | TGCGCCAGCAGCCTGGCCATCGGGACAGGGGGAGAGACCCAGTACTTC
TRBJ2-3 | - | - | TRBV9 | CASSVGGGLIPDTQYF | TGTGCCAGCAGCGTGGGTGGTGGACTGATCCCAGATACGCAGTATTTT
TRBJ1-6 | - | - | TRBV13 | CASSLGQGSLSSSPLHF | TGTGCCAGCAGCTTAGGACAGGGAAGTCTAAGTAGTTCACCCCTCCACTTT
TRBJ2-5 | - | TRBD2 | TRBV9 | CASSVGLAGGETQYF | TGTGCCAGCAGCGTAGGACTAGCGGGAGGTGAGACCCAGTACTTC
TRBJ1-6 | - | - | TRBV19 | CASSTTRGDSPLHF | TGTGCCAGTAGTACAACTAGGGGGGATTCACCCCTCCACTTT
TRBJ2-7 | - | - | TRBV12-5 | CASGFLGESMEQYF | TGTGCTAGTGGTTTCCTTGGGGAGTCCATGGAGCAGTACTTC
TRBJ1-6 | - | - | TRBV28 | CASSLRGNGARSPLHF | TGTGCCAGCAGTTTAAGGGGGAACGGGGCTCGATCACCCCTCCACTTT
TRBJ1-1 | - | - | TRBV5-4 | CASRQHNTEAFF | TGTGCCAGCAGACAGCACAACACTGAAGCTTTCTTT
TRBJ2-7 | - | TRBD2 | TRBV5-1 | CASSLGTSGSSYEQYF | TGCGCCAGCAGCTTGGGGACTAGCGGGAGCTCCTACGAGCAGTACTTC
TRBJ2-7 | - | - | TRBV7-8 | CASSLRSWEGAKWQYF | TGTGCCAGCAGCTTAAGGTCTTGGGAGGGGGCGAAATGGCAGTACTTC
TRBJ2-7 | - | - | TRBV9 | CASSLTALSYEQYF | TGTGCCAGCAGCCTAACTGCCCTCTCCTACGAGCAGTACTTC
TRBJ1-5 | - | - | TRBV7-2 | CASSPGPGGQPQHF | TGTGCCAGCAGCCCCGGCCCAGGCGGGCAGCCCCAGCATTTT
TRBJ2-7 | - | - | TRBV5-5 | CASSLLGLGNYEQYF | TGTGCCAGCAGCTTGTTAGGTCTGGGGAACTACGAGCAGTACTTC
TRBJ1-5 | - | - | TRBV5-5 | CASSWTEDQPQHF | TGTGCCAGCAGCTGGACAGAAGATCAGCCCCAGCATTTT
TRBJ1-2 | - | - | TRBV4-1 | CASSQDKTDGYTF | TGCGCCAGCAGCCAAGATAAGACGGATGGCTACACCTTC
TRBJ2-1 | - | - | TRBV7-2 | CASSLGSAREQFF | TGTGCCAGCAGCTTAGGGTCGGCGAGAGAGCAGTTCTTC
TRBJ2-3 | - | - | TRBV18 | CASSPLDLADTQYF | TGTGCCAGCTCACCCCTTGACTTGGCAGATACGCAGTATTTT